The rows below give T cell receptor beta chains drawn from one sample of a study of OX40 agonist ivuxolimab in advanced cancers. TCRdb's table, derived via immunoSEQ multiplex PCR, lists solely in-frame clones and lacks some. The sample shows fewer than 75,000 clones, about nine tenths of them seen only once. This specimen consisted of CD4+ or CD8+ T cells sorted from blood, obtained in a trial of the OX40 agonist ivuxolimab. These receptors came from an adult with an advanced solid tumor such as melanoma, head and neck, liver or kidney cancer. Each CDR3 is given with its conserved first and last residue. The D gene is left open where the match is weak. Clone sizes are given selectively: once, few, many, or a class where the clone is expanded.

few	TRBD1	TRBV28	TRBJ1-5	TGTGCCAGCAGTTCATACAGGGGTTCGCGTCAGCCCCAGCATTTT	CASSSYRGSRQPQHF
NA	NA	TRBV4-3	TRBJ1-6	TGCGCCAGCAGCCAAGAATTGGCTAATTCACCCCTCCACTTT	CASSQELANSPLHF
NA	NA	TRBV5-5	TRBJ1-2	TGTGCCAGCAGCCCCACAGGGAACTATGGCTACACCTTC	CASSPTGNYGYTF
NA	NA	TRBV5-1	TRBJ1-4	TGCGCCAGCAGCGGCCGGGACCGAGAGTTTTTT	CASSGRDREFF
once	NA	TRBV4-1	TRBJ2-3	TGCGCCAGCAGCCAAGAGGGTGTAGATACGCAGTATTTT	CASSQEGVDTQYF
few	NA	TRBV4-1	TRBJ2-6	TGCGCCAGCAGACACCCCGGCACCACTGGGGCCAACGTCCTGACTTTC	CASRHPGTTGANVLTF
NA	NA	TRBV5-6	TRBJ2-7	TGTGCCAGCAGCTTGGTCCTAGGCACCAATCCCTCCTACGAGCAGTACTTC	CASSLVLGTNPSYEQYF
NA	NA	TRBV28	TRBJ2-5	TGTGCCAGCAGTAGTAAAGGGTTGTCCTCCAAGACCCAGTACTTC	CASSSKGLSSKTQYF
NA	TRBD1	TRBV10-3	TRBJ1-5	TGTGCCACCGGGACAGGTTATAGCAATCAGCCCCAGCATTTT	CATGTGYSNQPQHF
NA	NA	TRBV30	TRBJ1-3	TGTGCCTGGAGCGGACAGACCCAGTATTTCTCTGGAAACACCATATATTTT	CAWSGQTQYFSGNTIYF
few	TRBD1	TRBV7-9	TRBJ1-2	TGTGCCAGCAGCTCCGGGACAGTCTCCTATGGCTACACCTTC	CASSSGTVSYGYTF
few	TRBD1	TRBV28	TRBJ1-2	TGTGCCAGCAGTTTATACTCCCGGGCAGGGGGTGGCTACACCTTC	CASSLYSRAGGGYTF
NA	NA	TRBV6-6	TRBJ2-7	TGTGCCAGCAGTTCTAGCGTCGAGCGGTACTTC	CASSSSVERYF
NA	NA	TRBV4-2	TRBJ2-3	TGTGCCAGCAGCCACAATCTAGCGCAGGGGGCAGATACGCAGTATTTT	CASSHNLAQGADTQYF
once	NA	TRBV10-2	TRBJ2-1	TGCGCCAGCAGCCCTCTAACCGGCCGCACCTACAATGAGCAGTTCTTC	CASSPLTGRTYNEQFF
few	NA	TRBV5-6	TRBJ1-2	TGTGCCAGCAGCTTGTTCCAGGTCGACTATGGCTACACCTTC	CASSLFQVDYGYTF
NA	TRBD2	TRBV30	TRBJ2-3	TGTGCCTGGAGTGGGCGGGGGGGCATAGATACGCAGTATTTT	CAWSGRGGIDTQYF
NA	TRBD2	TRBV19	TRBJ2-1	TGTGCCACCGGGACTAGCGGGAGTATTTACAATGAGCAGTTCTTC	CATGTSGSIYNEQFF
NA	TRBD1	TRBV7-2	TRBJ2-7	TGTGCCAGCAGCCGGACAGGGGGCGTTTACGAGCAGTACTTC	CASSRTGGVYEQYF
NA	NA	TRBV11-2	TRBJ2-7	TGTGCCAGCACCGGACAGATAACCTACGAGCAGTACTTC	CASTGQITYEQYF
NA	NA	TRBV2	TRBJ1-5	TGTGCCAGCAGTGATCTAGGTAACAATCAGCCCCAGCATTTT	CASSDLGNNQPQHF
NA	NA	TRBV7-9	TRBJ2-5	TGTGCCAGCAGCTCAGTTTCGCGGTACCAAGAGACCCAGTACTTC	CASSSVSRYQETQYF
few	TRBD1	TRBV30	TRBJ1-1	TGTGCCTGGAAGACAGGGATACCCCACACTGAAGCTTTCTTT	CAWKTGIPHTEAFF